One TCR beta chain is described in this entry. The antigen is not known. This sample is drawn from a study of shared clonotypes between healthy human individuals. About the research overall: Each donor's CD4 naive and CD4 memory cells filled three plates apiece, CD8 naive two, and CD8 memory one. General study points: In contrast to clonotypes shared by all four donors, non-shared clonotypes had lower generation probabilities.

CDR3 size: 15 residues. Germline loops: CDR1 ENHRY, CDR2 SYGVKD. V lost 3 bases, J lost 4 bases, and 7 bases stayed unmatched. TCRdb's copy holds only in-frame clones and misses some; the assay was immunoSEQ multiplex PCR. This table has over a million clones, approximately 98% appearing once. The sample comprised naive CD4+ T cells sorted from blood. Subset in this sample: CD45RA+ positively selected. This clonotype originated in a man between 25 and 39 years old in good health. The rearrangement uses TRBV10-3 and TRBJ1-2, with TRBD1 identical over 8 bases. CDR3 in DNA: TGTGCCATCAGTGATACGCTAGACAGGGGCTATGGCTACACCTTC. This translates into CAISDTLDRGYGYTF.